Following are 28 T cell receptor beta chains from one sample sequenced in a study of cytomegalovirus exposure and HLA in healthy donors. The method was immunoSEQ multiplex PCR; TCRdb's version includes in-frame clones alone and lacks a portion of them. The data show about 250,000 clones, roughly 87% seen once. Sequencing was performed on PBMCs. The source of these receptors is a man aged 18 to 29 in good health and CMV-seropositive.

In regard to this clone: Mismatch with germline at one junction end may stem from a read error. V gene TRBV27 combines with J gene TRBJ2-1, with a weak D call TRBD2 (5 bases). This CDR3 has 16 residues. Germline V gene sequence: CDR1 MNHEY, CDR2 SMNVEV (reference sequence). CDR3: CASSVLGVREYSEQFF. DNA for the CDR3: TGTGCCAGCAGTGTGCTTGGCGTGAGGGAGTACAGTGAGCAGTTCTTC.

The rearrangement links TRBV5-1 to TRBJ1-1, with D perhaps matching TRBD1 (6 bases). Germline V lookup: CDR1 SGHRS, CDR2 YFSETQ. The V end was cut by 6 bases, the J end by 1 base, with 13 bases between. This CDR3 has 14 residues. CDR3 amino acids: CASKLGHQNTEAFF. CDR3 nucleotides: TGCGCCAGCAAACTGGGACACCAGAACACTGAAGCTTTCTTT.

The chain couples TRBV10-3 to TRBJ1-5, with 8 positions matching TRBD1. Unmatched junction bases numbered 6, after V lost 0 bases and J lost 5 bases. The CDR3 spans 16 residues. Germline CDR1 reads ENHRY; CDR2 reads SYGVKD. As DNA, the CDR3 is TGTGCCATCAGTGAGTCGGAGGGGACAGGCTATCAGCCCCAGCATTTT. Protein sequence: CAISESEGTGYQPQHF.

The V call is TRBV7-2, the J call TRBJ2-7, with 12 bases aligning to TRBD2. The CDR3 runs to 18 residues. The J segment lost 0 bases and the V segment lost 6 bases, leaving 12 bases of the junction unmatched. Germline lookup yields CDR1 SGHTA and CDR2 FQGNSA. The CDR3 loop is CASSLRVTSGRSSYEQYF. CDR3 in DNA: TGTGCCAGCAGTCTAAGGGTCACTAGCGGGAGGTCCTCCTACGAGCAGTACTTC. The variable domain in full, with the rest retrieved from reference TRBV7-2 and TRBJ2-7, is GAGVSQSPSNKVTEKGKDVELRCDPISGHTALYWYRQSLGQGLEFLIYFQGNSAPDKSGLPSDRFSAERTGGSVSTLTIQRTQQEDSAVYLCASSLRVTSGRSSYEQYFGPGTRLTVT.

A single count supports this clone. The chain has TRBV19 and TRBJ1-1, with D maybe TRBD1 (5 bases). This CDR3 is 16 amino acids long. CDR1 and CDR2 (germline): LNHDA, SQIVND (reference sequence). V lost 5 bases, J lost 4 bases, and 20 bases lay in between. The CDR3: CASSLDGGGFGTEAFF. In DNA, the CDR3 is TGTGCCAGTAGTCTCGATGGGGGAGGGTTCGGCACTGAAGCTTTCTTT.

The rearrangement uses TRBV6-1 and TRBJ2-5; D call uncertain. Per the germline V gene, CDR1 is MNHNS and CDR2 is SASEGT. CDR3 size: 15 residues. Trimming shortened V by 1 base and J by 5 bases, and 14 bases separated the two germline ends. CDR3 amino acids: CASSEGPSPRETQYF. The CDR3 DNA follows: TGTGCCAGCAGTGAAGGGCCCAGCCCTCGGGAGACCCAGTACTTC.

This clone was counted once. The CDR3 DNA is TGTGCCAGCAGTGACCCCGACAGCGACAAGGGGCCCCAGCATTTT. This sequence encodes CASSDPDSDKGPQHF. The rearrangement uses TRBV6-4 and TRBJ1-5; a possible D gene is TRBD1 (5 bases). Trimming removed 2 bases from V and 9 bases from J, with 17 bases in between. The CDR3 covers 15 residues. The germline gives CDR1 MRHNA, CDR2 SNTAGT.

This chain joins TRBV9 and TRBJ2-1; D gene uncertain. With 2 bases removed from V and 8 bases from J, the gap between germline ends came to 11 bases. Germline V lookup: CDR1 SGDLS, CDR2 YYNGEE. The CDR3 is 13 amino acids. The CDR3 DNA follows: TGTGCCAGCAGCGTCGAGCCTCTCTATGAGCAGTTCTTC. Translated, it gives CASSVEPLYEQFF.

V and J are TRBV30 and TRBJ2-1; no clear D gene. Between the trimmed V and J ends, which lost 0 bases and 1 base, there was a span of 7 bases. The CDR3 spans 14 residues. In germline, CDR1 is GTSNPN, CDR2 SVGIG (reference sequence). Here the CDR3 DNA reads TGTGCCTGGAGTGTAGGGCTTTCCTACAATGAGCAGTTCTTC. Encoded protein: CAWSVGLSYNEQFF. Variable domain in full (rest from reference TRBV30 and TRBJ2-1): SQTIHQWPATLVQPVGSPLSLECTVEGTSNPNLYWYRQAAGRGLQLLFYSVGIGQISSEVPQNLSASRPQDRQFILSSKKLLLSDSGFYLCAWSVGLSYNEQFFGPGTRLTVL.

V is TRBV5-8 and J is TRBJ1-2, with D unresolved. The CDR3 covers 13 residues. Trimming removed 4 bases at V and 8 bases at J, with 15 bases between. Germline V gives CDR1 SGHTS, CDR2 YDEGEE. As DNA, the CDR3 is TGTGCCAGCAGCCCCCCGATCGCGGAAGGCTACACCTTC. Its protein is CASSPPIAEGYTF. Using reference TRBV5-8 and TRBJ1-2 for the parts outside the CDR3, the full variable domain is EAGVTQSPTHLIKTRGQQATLRCSPISGHTSVYWYQQALGLGLQFLLWYDEGEERNRGNFPPRFSGRQFPNYSSELNVNALELEDSALYLCASSPPIAEGYTFGSGTRLTVV.

The table lists this clone with a few counts. V and J are TRBV18 and TRBJ2-5, with 10 bases identical to TRBD2. The CDR3 is made up of 18 amino acids. V trimming: 8 bases; J trimming: 0 bases; junction bases outside the gene matches: 15. Germline CDR1 KGHSH, CDR2 LQKENI. The CDR3 is CASLYRVTSGEYQETQYF. CDR3 DNA sequence: TGTGCCAGCCTCTACAGGGTTACTAGCGGGGAGTACCAAGAGACCCAGTACTTC. Full variable domain (missing parts from reference TRBV18 and TRBJ2-5): NAGVMQNPRHLVRRRGQEARLRCSPMKGHSHVYWYRQLPEEGLKFMVYLQKENIIDESGMPKERFSAEFPKEGPSILRIQQVVRGDSAAYFCASLYRVTSGEYQETQYFGPGTRLLVL.

The chain has TRBV6-5 and TRBJ2-2, with unresolved D. The CDR3 is 15 amino acids. V was shortened by 7 bases and J by 2 bases, with 14 bases between the two germline ends. Germline CDR1 is MNHEY and CDR2 is SVGAGI. In DNA form, the CDR3 reads TGTGCCAGCAAAGGCGTCAGGTTCAACACCGGGGAGCTGTTTTTT. Amino acid sequence: CASKGVRFNTGELFF.

The chain carries TRBV4-1 and TRBJ2-4; 9 nucleotides match TRBD2. The germline gives CDR1 MGHRA, CDR2 YSYEKL. The CDR3 is 16 amino acids. V was clipped by 0 bases and J by 7 bases; unmatched bases: 7. The CDR3 region has the DNA TGCGCCAGCAGCCAAGATAACGGCGGGAGGGCGAACATTCAGTACTTC. This sequence encodes CASSQDNGGRANIQYF.

This chain joins TRBV4-1 and TRBJ1-2, with unresolved D. The V end lost 1 base, the J end lost 4 bases, and 10 bases lay between the germline ends. CDR3 size: 14 residues. Germline CDR1 is MGHRA and CDR2 is YSYEKL. The CDR3, as DNA: TGCGCCAGCAGCCAAGCGAACCTCGGCTATGGCTACACCTTC. Residues: CASSQANLGYGYTF.

This clone was recorded once. This chain connects TRBV16 to TRBJ2-1; D is uncertain. Germline V CDR1 and CDR2: KGHSY, FQNENV. The CDR3 is made up of 16 amino acids. Trimming left V 1 base short and J 4 bases short, with 14 bases between. CDR3 sequence (DNA): TGTGCCAGCAGCCAATTCGGAAGGGTTGAATACAATGAGCAGTTCTTC. Translating gives CASSQFGRVEYNEQFF.

This clone was seen only a few times. The chain recombines TRBV4-1 with TRBJ2-7; D not certain. The germline gives CDR1 MGHRA, CDR2 YSYEKL. This CDR3 has 10 amino acids. V was clipped by 3 bases and J by 8 bases, with 5 bases between them. The CDR3 region is CASSHGQQYF. The CDR3 DNA is TGCGCCAGCAGCCATGGACAGCAGTACTTC.

The V gene is TRBV27, the J gene TRBJ1-5, with D maybe TRBD1 (6 bases). CDR1 is MNHEY, CDR2 SMNVEV, per germline (reference sequence). Between the trimmed V and J ends, which lost 0 bases and 2 bases, there was a span of 8 bases. The CDR3 is 15 residues long. CDR3 sequence reads: CASSLSAGGNQPQHF. The DNA for the CDR3 is TGTGCCAGCAGTTTATCGGCAGGGGGCAATCAGCCCCAGCATTTT.

CDR3 amino acids: CASSLGTGGSDTEAFF. CDR3 DNA sequence: TGCGCCAGCAGCTTGGGAACAGGGGGATCGGACACTGAAGCTTTCTTT. The V call is TRBV5-1, the J call TRBJ1-1; TRBD1 matches at 8 bases. Germline CDR1 is SGHRS and CDR2 is YFSETQ. The CDR3 sequence is 16 residues long. J was trimmed by 3 bases and V by 0 bases; bases with no gene match: 7.

J is TRBJ2-2 and V is TRBV2; D not resolved. CDR1 SNHLY and CDR2 FYNNEI come from the germline V gene. The CDR3 is made up of 14 amino acids. V gave up 11 bases and J gave up 6 bases, with 19 bases separating them. CDR3 DNA: TGTGCCTCCATAAGAGAACAAAACGCCGGGGAGCTGTTTTTT. It is translated as CASIREQNAGELFF.

This chain connects TRBV6-5 to TRBJ1-2, with 9 bases identical to TRBD1. Germline V CDR1 and CDR2: MNHEY, SVGAGI. The CDR3 is 13 amino acids. V lost 10 bases, J lost 2 bases, and 5 bases stayed unmatched. In nucleotides, the CDR3 is TGTGCCACCGCGGACAGGGGAAACTATGGCTACACCTTC. Translating gives CATADRGNYGYTF.

A few counts support this clone. J is TRBJ1-2 and V is TRBV29-1, with TRBD1 matching 9 bases. CDR3 length: 12 residues. Per the germline V gene, CDR1 is SQVTM and CDR2 is ANQGSEA. J lost 9 bases, V lost 7 bases, and 9 bases had no gene match. This chain's CDR3 is CSANTGGFSYTF. Written as DNA, the CDR3 is TGCAGCGCCAATACAGGGGGCTTCAGCTACACCTTC.

The V call is TRBV5-6, the J call TRBJ1-2; maybe TRBD1 (5 bases). CDR3 length: 14 amino acids. Germline V gives CDR1 SGHDT, CDR2 YYEEEE. Between the trimmed V and J ends, which lost 4 bases and 2 bases, there was a span of 12 bases. CDR3 DNA sequence: TGTGCCAGCAGCCGACAGAATCGGAACTATGGCTACACCTTC. Its translation is CASSRQNRNYGYTF. Full variable domain (rest looked up from reference TRBV5-6 and TRBJ1-2): DAGVTQSPTHLIKTRGQQVTLRCSPKSGHDTVSWYQQALGQGPQFIFQYYEEEERQRGNFPDRFSGHQFPNYSSELNVNALLLGDSALYLCASSRQNRNYGYTFGSGTRLTVV.

This clone has only one observation. V usage is TRBV2 and J usage is TRBJ2-7, with no clear D. The germline CDR1 and CDR2 sequences are SNHLY and FYNNEI. The CDR3 loop spans 12 amino acids. The V end was cut by 3 bases, the J end by 5 bases, with 8 bases between. Here the CDR3 DNA reads TGTGCCAGCAGTGACAACTCTCACGAGCAGTACTTC. It codes for CASSDNSHEQYF.

This chain connects TRBV7-9 to TRBJ2-1; D is ambiguous. This CDR3 is 14 amino acids long. Germline loops: CDR1 SEHNR, CDR2 FQNEAQ (reference sequence). V lost 5 bases and J 2 bases, leaving 10 bases between the germline ends. The CDR3 region has the DNA TGTGCCAGCAGCAGGGATCTCGCCTACAATGAGCAGTTCTTC. Protein product: CASSRDLAYNEQFF.

This chain joins TRBV19 and TRBJ2-7, with D unclear. This CDR3 has 13 residues. Trimming took 3 bases from V and 2 from J, leaving 8 bases between them. In germline, CDR1 is LNHDA, CDR2 SQIVND (reference sequence). CDR3 loop: CASSMAAPYEQYF. DNA of the CDR3: TGTGCCAGTAGTATGGCAGCCCCCTACGAGCAGTACTTC.

In this sample, this clone turned up once. This sequence joins TRBV28 and TRBJ2-1, with D uncertain. Germline CDR1 is MDHEN and CDR2 is SYDVKM. The V end was cut by 6 bases, the J end by 5 bases, with 20 bases between. The CDR3 loop spans 16 amino acids. The CDR3 nucleotides are TGTGCCAGCAGCCCTCGGACGGGCAACTATGACAATGAGCAGTTCTTC. This encodes CASSPRTGNYDNEQFF.

This chain uses TRBV2 with TRBJ2-7, with 7 nucleotides matching TRBD1. CDR3 length: 15 amino acids. Germline CDR1 is SNHLY and CDR2 is FYNNEI. V lost 1 base, J lost 3 bases, and 6 bases stayed unmatched. The CDR3 region is CASSEGQGDNYEQYF. For the CDR3, the DNA is TGTGCCAGCAGTGAAGGACAGGGAGACAACTACGAGCAGTACTTC.

The chain employs TRBV7-3 and TRBJ2-5; D possibly uses TRBD1 or TRBD2 (5 bases each). Trimming removed 5 bases at V and 1 base at J, with 14 bases between. CDR3 length: 15 amino acids. CDR1 is SGHTA and CDR2 is FQGTGA in the germline V gene. CDR3 residues: CASSHGDVRQETQYF. CDR3 in DNA: TGTGCCAGCAGCCACGGGGACGTTCGCCAAGAGACCCAGTACTTC.